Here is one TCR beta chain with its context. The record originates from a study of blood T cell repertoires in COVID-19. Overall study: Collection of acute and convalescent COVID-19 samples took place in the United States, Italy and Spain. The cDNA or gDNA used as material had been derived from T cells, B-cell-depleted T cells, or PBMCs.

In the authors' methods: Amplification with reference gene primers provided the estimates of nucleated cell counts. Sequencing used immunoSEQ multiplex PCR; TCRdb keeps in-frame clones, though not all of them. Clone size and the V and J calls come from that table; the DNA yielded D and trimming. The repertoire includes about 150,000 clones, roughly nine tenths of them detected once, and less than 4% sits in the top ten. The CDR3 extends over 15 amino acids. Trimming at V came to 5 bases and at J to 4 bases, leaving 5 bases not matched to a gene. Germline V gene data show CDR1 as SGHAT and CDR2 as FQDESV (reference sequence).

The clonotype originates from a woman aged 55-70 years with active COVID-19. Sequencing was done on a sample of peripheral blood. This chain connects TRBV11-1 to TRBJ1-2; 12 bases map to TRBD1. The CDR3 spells CASSPGQGASYGYTF. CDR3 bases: TGTGCCAGCAGCCCGGGACAGGGGGCCTCCTATGGCTACACCTTC.